The clone carrying this T cell receptor beta chain has more than one count but fewer than ten. Its antigen is currently unknown. This entry comes from a study of glioma-infiltrating T cells. Findings and caveats of the study: Gliomas, especially low-grade, showed above-expected tissue-blood divergence; non-neoplastic patients showed below. CDR3 overlap between tissue and blood was very small.

The germline gives CDR1 SGHDT, CDR2 YYEEEE. V lost 4 bases, J lost 5 bases, and 12 bases stayed unmatched. CDR3 length equals 15 residues. TCR alpha and beta CDR3 regions were amplified from RNA using iRepertoire nested multiplex PCR. For one-step reverse transcription and amplification, about 90-450 ng of tissue mRNA or PBMC total RNA was used. TCRdb processed the multiplex PCR reads anew with MiXCR; each CDR3 protein has one entry. Seen here are 95,000 to 150,000 distinct CDR3 sequences, approximately 25% observed once, and the top ten hold roughly 15%. The sample comprised glioma tissue, nonneoplastic brain tissue, or PBMCs (not recorded which). This TCR came from a human donor with low-grade glioma or glioblastoma, undergoing nonglioma brain surgery, or in good health (not recorded which). This chain connects TRBV5-6 to TRBJ2-7; 7 nucleotides agree with TRBD2. DNA for the CDR3: TGTGCCAGCAGCGTGGGCGGGGGAACTACCAACGAGCAGTACTTC. Translated: CASSVGGGTTNEQYF. Together with reference TRBV5-6 and TRBJ2-7, the CDR3 gives the full variable domain: DAGVTQSPTHLIKTRGQQVTLRCSPKSGHDTVSWYQQALGQGPQFIFQYYEEEERQRGNFPDRFSGHQFPNYSSELNVNALLLGDSALYLCASSVGGGTTNEQYFGPGTRLTVT.